This T cell receptor beta chain was sequenced during a study of shared clonotypes between healthy human individuals. Study-wide findings and caveats: Despite large depth, rarefaction showed incomplete sorted-subset sequencing. Naive subsets tended to show greater estimated richness than memory subsets.

CD4+ cell separation produced CD45RA+ naive and CD45RA-negative memory subsets. Here immunoSEQ multiplex PCR was the method, and the copy in TCRdb shows in-frame clones only, minus some. The sample shows 2,500,000 or so clones, more than 90% of them seen only once. This clone was found a few times. The antigen is undetermined. Other DNA variants within this sample encode the same CDR3. The material sequenced was naive CD4+ T cells sorted from blood. Subset reported: CD45RA+ positively selected. This sequence originates from a man aged 18 to 35 in good health.

The CDR3 sequence: CASSPTGNQPQHF. CDR3 nucleotide sequence: TGTGCCAGTAGTCCCACCGGAAATCAGCCCCAGCATTTT. The chain is built from TRBV19 and TRBJ1-5; no clear D gene. CDR3 length equals 13 residues. With 5 bases removed from V and 4 bases from J, the gap between germline ends came to 9 bases. Per germline, CDR1 LNHDA and CDR2 SQIVND (reference sequence).